The 14 T cell receptor beta chains presented below share a single source sample, sequenced in a study of OX40 agonist ivuxolimab in advanced cancers. Sequenced by immunoSEQ multiplex PCR; TCRdb stores in-frame clones only, minus some. The sample has about 18,000 clones, about nine tenths seen once. The sequencing used CD4+ or CD8+ T cells sorted from blood, collected in a trial of the OX40 agonist ivuxolimab. These receptors all stem from an adult with an advanced solid tumor such as melanoma, head and neck, liver or kidney cancer.

The CDR3, as DNA: TGCGCCAGCAGCTTGGGGGGGACCTACTACAATGAGCAGTTCTTC. This sequence encodes CASSLGGTYYNEQFF. V gene TRBV5-1 combines with J gene TRBJ2-1; D tentatively reads TRBD1 or TRBD2 (5 bases each). Germline V CDR1 and CDR2: SGHRS, YFSETQ. Trimming shortened V by 0 bases and J by 3 bases, and 10 bases separated the two germline ends. This CDR3 contains 15 residues.

The CDR3 region has the DNA TGTGCCAGCAGTTACTCGATGGGATCTGAAGCTTTCTTT. Encoded protein: CASSYSMGSEAFF. V usage is TRBV6-6 and J usage is TRBJ1-1; D uncertain. V lost 0 bases to trimming and J lost 6 bases, with 8 bases between them. The CDR3 runs to 13 residues. Germline V gene sequence: CDR1 MNHNY, CDR2 SVGAGI (reference sequence).

Worth noting for this clone: The same CDR3 is also encoded by other DNA sequences in this sample. The chain joins TRBV27 to TRBJ2-2; tentative D call: TRBD2 (6 bases). Trimming removed 4 bases from V and 5 bases from J, with 8 bases in between. Germline CDR1 MNHEY, CDR2 SMNVEV (reference sequence). The CDR3 covers 13 residues. This CDR3 reads CASSSRGTGELFF. CDR3 bases: TGTGCCAGCAGTTCCCGGGGGACCGGGGAGCTGTTTTTT.

The chain couples TRBV7-8 to TRBJ2-7; perhaps TRBD2 as D (6 bases). The CDR3 has 14 amino acids. V was trimmed by 5 bases and J by 3 bases, leaving 14 bases between them. Germline assignment: CDR1 SGHVS and CDR2 FQNEAQ. CDR3 protein: CASSVAGTNYEQYF. Written as DNA, the CDR3 is TGTGCCAGCAGCGTTGCGGGGACGAACTACGAGCAGTACTTC.

V gene TRBV11-2 combines with J gene TRBJ2-7; TRBD2 aligns across 10 bases. There are 14 residues in the CDR3. Germline lookup yields CDR1 SGHAT and CDR2 FQNNGV. V dropped 3 bases and J dropped 4; count of bases not matched to a gene: 3. DNA for the CDR3: TGTGCCAGCAGCTTTGGAGCGGGAGGGTACGAGCAGTACTTC. Amino acids: CASSFGAGGYEQYF.

The chain recombines TRBV25-1 with TRBJ2-5; no firm D call. V was clipped by 0 bases and J by 5 bases, with 7 bases between them. The CDR3 is 13 residues long. Per germline, CDR1 MGHDK and CDR2 SYGVNS. The CDR3 region is CASSEYMRETQYF. The CDR3 bases are TGTGCCAGCAGTGAATACATGCGTGAGACCCAGTACTTC. Supplemented by reference TRBV25-1 and TRBJ2-5, the full variable domain reads EADIYQTPRYLVIGTGKKITLECSQTMGHDKMYWYQQDPGMELHLIHYSYGVNSTEKGDLSSESTVSRIRTEHFPLTLESARPSHTSQYLCASSEYMRETQYFGPGTRLLVL.

This chain joins TRBV6-5 and TRBJ2-1; a weak D match, TRBD2 (6 bases). Germline lookup yields CDR1 MNHEY and CDR2 SVGAGI. The CDR3 contains 13 residues. V was shortened by 6 bases and J by 7 bases, with 13 bases between the two germline ends. Written as DNA, the CDR3 is TGTGCCAGCAGACCCCTCCTAGCGAATGAGCAGTTCTTC. It encodes CASRPLLANEQFF.

The chain has TRBV11-2 and TRBJ2-7, with TRBD2 matching 7 bases. V dropped 5 bases and J dropped 5; count of bases not matched to a gene: 6. The CDR3 has 13 amino acids. CDR1 is SGHAT and CDR2 is FQNNGV in the germline V gene. CDR3 in amino acids: CASSPGRGDEQYF. CDR3 nucleotide sequence: TGTGCCAGCAGCCCTGGGAGGGGCGACGAGCAGTACTTC.

The genes are TRBV19 and TRBJ1-1, with a possible D match to TRBD1 (6 bases). CDR3 length: 16 amino acids. The germline V and J ends were trimmed by 6 bases and 5 bases, with 22 bases remaining between them. The V gene's germline CDR1 is LNHDA and CDR2 SQIVND (reference sequence). The CDR3 loop reads CASRGAGATRETEAFF. The DNA of the CDR3 is TGTGCCAGTAGGGGGGCGGGGGCCACGCGGGAGACTGAAGCTTTCTTT.

The rearrangement uses TRBV27 and TRBJ2-6; D is unresolved. The V end was cut by 4 bases, the J end by 2 bases, with 6 bases between. Germline CDR1 is MNHEY and CDR2 is SMNVEV (reference sequence). CDR3 size: 14 residues. The CDR3 protein is CASSYRAGANVLTF. The DNA for the CDR3 is TGTGCCAGCAGTTATAGGGCTGGGGCCAACGTCCTGACTTTC.

This clone was seen a single time. The rearrangement links TRBV2 to TRBJ2-7, with 10 positions matching TRBD2. V gave up 2 bases and J gave up 5 bases; unmatched junction bases: 6. Germline V CDR1 and CDR2: SNHLY, FYNNEI. The CDR3 totals 15 residues. CDR3 loop: CASSENLAGVDEQYF. CDR3 bases: TGTGCCAGCAGTGAAAACCTAGCGGGAGTCGACGAGCAGTACTTC.

The chain carries TRBV4-1 and TRBJ2-5; D gene unclear. Per germline, CDR1 MGHRA and CDR2 YSYEKL. Trimming took off 1 base at V and 2 bases at J, with 8 bases between the two ends. The CDR3 spans 14 residues. The CDR3 nucleotides read TGCGCCAGCAGCCAAGGGTACCTACAAGAGACCCAGTACTTC. Protein sequence: CASSQGYLQETQYF.

This clone was observed a single time. The chain links TRBV19 to TRBJ2-1; unclear D gene. V was cut by 10 bases and J by 7 bases, with 17 bases left in between. Germline lookup yields CDR1 LNHDA and CDR2 SQIVND (reference sequence). The CDR3 has 13 residues. In DNA form, the CDR3 reads TGTGCCACCACTGGCCCCGGGTTGAATGAGCAGTTCTTC. It codes for CATTGPGLNEQFF.

The J gene is TRBJ1-1, the V gene TRBV4-1; the match to TRBD1 covers 10 bases. Trimming removed 5 bases from V and 4 bases from J; junction bases left unmatched: 4. This CDR3 is built from 14 residues. From germline, CDR1 is MGHRA and CDR2 YSYEKL. The CDR3 DNA follows: TGCGCCAGCAGCTTGGGACAGGGGTTCACTGAAGCTTTCTTT. Encoded protein: CASSLGQGFTEAFF.